These 14 T cell receptor beta chains were sequenced from one sample in a study of OX40 agonist ivuxolimab in advanced cancers. Libraries were prepared by immunoSEQ multiplex PCR; TCRdb keeps only in-frame clonotypes and omits some of them. The sample shows under 150,000 clones, 85% to 90% of them seen only once. Source: CD4+ or CD8+ T cells sorted from blood, taken in a trial of the OX40 agonist ivuxolimab. These receptors all stem from an adult with an advanced solid tumor such as melanoma, head and neck, liver or kidney cancer.

The rearrangement links TRBV5-6 to TRBJ1-6; perhaps TRBD1 as D (6 bases). CDR1 SGHDT and CDR2 YYEEEE come from the germline V gene. V shed 4 bases and J shed 6 bases, with 17 bases lying between them. The CDR3 is made up of 16 amino acids. The CDR3 bases are TGTGCCAGCAGCGTAGAAGGGAGGGGGATTAATTCACCCCTCCACTTT. Translated: CASSVEGRGINSPLHF.

The rearrangement links TRBV19 to TRBJ2-5, with TRBD1 as a possible D gene (6 bases). The CDR3 loop spans 16 amino acids. The ends were cut back, 4 bases at V and 2 bases at J, with 17 bases in the middle. Germline V gene sequence: CDR1 LNHDA, CDR2 SQIVND (reference sequence). The CDR3 DNA reads as TGTGCCAGTAGTAACCCGGGCGGACAGCCTCAAGAGACCCAGTACTTC. This encodes CASSNPGGQPQETQYF.

V usage is TRBV1 and J usage is TRBJ2-7; TRBD1 is the table's D call and was not checked against the DNA. TRBV1 is a pseudogene locus. The CDR3 is 15 residues long. The CDR3 protein is CTSSHADRGLYEQYF. CDR3 bases: TGCACCAGCAGCCATGCAGACAGGGGGCTCTACGAGCAGTACTTC.

V and J are TRBV6-6 and TRBJ2-5; D is possibly TRBD2 (6 bases). V lost 2 bases and J lost 2, with 15 bases in between. CDR1 and CDR2 (germline): MNHNY, SVGAGI (reference sequence). The CDR3 consists of 16 residues. CDR3 nucleotides: TGTGCCAGCAGTTACCCTGGGAGGTCAGGGCAAGAGACCCAGTACTTC. Translated, it gives CASSYPGRSGQETQYF.

The V call is TRBV5-6, the J call TRBJ2-2; tentatively, D is TRBD1 (5 bases). V lost 4 bases, J lost 5 bases, and 12 bases lay in between. Germline V gives CDR1 SGHDT, CDR2 YYEEEE. The CDR3 length is 14 residues. The CDR3 protein is CASSRTLTTGELFF. In DNA, the CDR3 is TGTGCCAGCAGCCGGACACTGACTACCGGGGAGCTGTTTTTT.

The gene calls are TRBV5-6 and TRBJ1-1, with TRBD1 matching 7 bases. CDR1 and CDR2 (germline): SGHDT, YYEEEE. V was clipped by 2 bases and J by 0 bases; unmatched bases: 4. The CDR3 loop spans 15 amino acids. CDR3 amino acids: CASSFPGTVNTEAFF. In DNA, the CDR3 is TGTGCCAGCAGCTTTCCCGGGACAGTGAACACTGAAGCTTTCTTT.

This sequence joins TRBV6-6 and TRBJ2-3; TRBD2 matches 13 bases. Germline assignment: CDR1 MNHNY and CDR2 SVGAGI (reference sequence). V was clipped by 6 bases and J by 6 bases; unmatched bases: 9. There are 16 residues in the CDR3. The CDR3 sequence: CASRTSGGASADTQYF. The CDR3 region has the DNA TGTGCCAGCAGAACTAGCGGGGGGGCCTCAGCGGATACGCAGTATTTT.

A single count supports this clone. This sequence joins TRBV6-1 and TRBJ1-2, with TRBD1 as a possible D gene (6 bases). The CDR3 is 15 residues long. The V gene's germline CDR1 is MNHNS and CDR2 SASEGT. Deletions cut 10 bases from V and 4 bases from J, with 22 bases between. The CDR3 region has the DNA TGTGCCAAGACCCGGGACAACCGCGGGGGCTATGGCTACACCTTC. Translated: CAKTRDNRGGYGYTF.

The V call is TRBV6-5, the J call TRBJ2-3; D tentatively fits TRBD1 or TRBD2 (5 bases each). Germline V gives CDR1 MNHEY, CDR2 SVGAGI. This CDR3 spans 10 amino acids. V lost 8 bases, J lost 9 bases, and 9 bases lay in between. CDR3: CASGEGTQYF. For the CDR3, the DNA is TGTGCCAGCGGCGAGGGGACGCAGTATTTT.

There are a few counts of this clone. The gene calls are TRBV5-4 and TRBJ1-2; TRBD1 agrees at 8 bases. V lost 1 base and J lost 7; bases outside the gene matches: 6. The CDR3 covers 14 residues. CDR1 is SGHNT, CDR2 YYREEE, per germline (reference sequence). CDR3 protein: CASSLTGGGIGYTF. The CDR3 nucleotides read TGTGCCAGCAGCTTGACAGGGGGTGGCATTGGCTACACCTTC.

The chain couples TRBV7-9 to TRBJ2-2; the match to TRBD1 covers 10 bases. The V gene's germline CDR1 is SEHNR and CDR2 FQNEAQ (reference sequence). With V trimmed by 4 bases and J by 5 bases, 7 bases remained unmatched. CDR3 length: 16 residues. The CDR3 DNA sequence: TGTGCCAGCAGCTCCCCCGGGACAGGGGATACCGGGGAGCTGTTTTTT. Translated, it gives CASSSPGTGDTGELFF.

This clone was seen a few times. The chain recombines TRBV18 with TRBJ2-1, with 10 bases lining up with TRBD1. This CDR3 is built from 14 residues. V gave up 4 bases and J gave up 6 bases; unmatched junction bases: 3. CDR1 KGHSH and CDR2 LQKENI come from the germline V gene. CDR3 loop: CASSRDRGINEQFF. The CDR3 region has the DNA TGTGCCAGCTCACGGGACAGGGGTATCAATGAGCAGTTCTTC.

This chain links TRBV27 with TRBJ2-3; TRBD2 is a possible D gene (6 bases). The CDR3 sequence is 15 residues long. Germline CDR1 MNHEY, CDR2 SMNVEV (reference sequence). Trimming stripped 4 bases from V and 0 bases from J, with 11 bases between. CDR3 coding DNA: TGTGCCAGCAGTTCGGCGCGGGGTAGCACAGATACGCAGTATTTT. It specifies CASSSARGSTDTQYF.

The V call is TRBV5-1, the J call TRBJ2-7; D is ambiguous. Germline CDR1 and CDR2: SGHRS and YFSETQ. There are 12 residues in the CDR3. The V end was cut by 2 bases, the J end by 6 bases, with 9 bases between. The CDR3 reads CASSFSLGEQYF. The CDR3 DNA is TGCGCCAGCAGCTTCAGTTTAGGCGAGCAGTACTTC.